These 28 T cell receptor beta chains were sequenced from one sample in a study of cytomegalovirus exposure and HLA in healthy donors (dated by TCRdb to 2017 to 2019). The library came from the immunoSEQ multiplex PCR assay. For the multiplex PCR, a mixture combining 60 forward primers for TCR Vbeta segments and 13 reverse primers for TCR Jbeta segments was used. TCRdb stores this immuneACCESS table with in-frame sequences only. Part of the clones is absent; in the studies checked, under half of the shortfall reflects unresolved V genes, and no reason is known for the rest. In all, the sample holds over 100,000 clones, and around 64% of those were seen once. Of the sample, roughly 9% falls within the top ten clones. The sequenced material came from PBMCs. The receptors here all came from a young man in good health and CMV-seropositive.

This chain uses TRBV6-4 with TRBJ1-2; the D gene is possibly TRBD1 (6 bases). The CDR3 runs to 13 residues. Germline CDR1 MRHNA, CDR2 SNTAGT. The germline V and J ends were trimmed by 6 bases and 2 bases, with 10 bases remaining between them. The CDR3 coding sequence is TGTGCCAGCAGGGGTGGACAGAACTATGGCTACACCTTC. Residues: CASRGGQNYGYTF.

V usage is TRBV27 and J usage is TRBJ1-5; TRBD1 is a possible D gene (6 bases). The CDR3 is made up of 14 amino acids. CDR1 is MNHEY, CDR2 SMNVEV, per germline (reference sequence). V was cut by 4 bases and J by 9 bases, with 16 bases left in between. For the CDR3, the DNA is TGTGCCAGCAGTTGGGGGGGGCCCCTAATGCCCCAGCATTTT. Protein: CASSWGGPLMPQHF.

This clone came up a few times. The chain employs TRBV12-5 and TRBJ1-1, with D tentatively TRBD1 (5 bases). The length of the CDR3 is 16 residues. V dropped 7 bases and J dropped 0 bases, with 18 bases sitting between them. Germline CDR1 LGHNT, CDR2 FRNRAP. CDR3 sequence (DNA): TGTGCTAGTGTGGGTAGGACACAGCTTATGAACACTGAAGCTTTCTTT. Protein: CASVGRTQLMNTEAFF.

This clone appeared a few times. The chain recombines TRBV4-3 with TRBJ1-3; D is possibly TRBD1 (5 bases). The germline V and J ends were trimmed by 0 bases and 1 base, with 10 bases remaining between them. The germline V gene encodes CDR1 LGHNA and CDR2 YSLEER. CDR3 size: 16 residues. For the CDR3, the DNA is TGCGCCAGCAGCCAAGACCACAGGTCTTCTGGAAACACCATATATTTT. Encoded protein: CASSQDHRSSGNTIYF.

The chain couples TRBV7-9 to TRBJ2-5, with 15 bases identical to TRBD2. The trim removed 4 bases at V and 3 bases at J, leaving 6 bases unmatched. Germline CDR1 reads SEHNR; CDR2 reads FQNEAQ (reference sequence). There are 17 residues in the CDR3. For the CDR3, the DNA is TGTGCCAGCAGCTCACGCGGGACTAGCGGGGGGAAAGAGACCCAGTACTTC. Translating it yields CASSSRGTSGGKETQYF.

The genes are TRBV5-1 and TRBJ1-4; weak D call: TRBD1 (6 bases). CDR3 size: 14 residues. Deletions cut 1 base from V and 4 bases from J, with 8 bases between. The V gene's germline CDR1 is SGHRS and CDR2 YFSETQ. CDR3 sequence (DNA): TGCGCCAGCAGCTTGAAAGGGGGTAATGAAAAACTGTTTTTT. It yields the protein CASSLKGGNEKLFF.

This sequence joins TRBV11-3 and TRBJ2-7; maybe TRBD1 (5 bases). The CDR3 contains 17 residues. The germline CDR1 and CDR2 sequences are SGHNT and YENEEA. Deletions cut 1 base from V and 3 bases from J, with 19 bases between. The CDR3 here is CASSLVGSGPGRYEQYV. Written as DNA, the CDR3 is TGTGCCAGCAGCTTAGTTGGGTCTGGGCCAGGGCGCTACGAGCAGTACGTC.

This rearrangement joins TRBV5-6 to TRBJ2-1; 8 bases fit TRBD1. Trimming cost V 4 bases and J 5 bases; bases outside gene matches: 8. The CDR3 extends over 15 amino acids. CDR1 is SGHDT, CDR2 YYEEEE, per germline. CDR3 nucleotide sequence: TGTGCCAGCAGCCCGGACAGGGTGTCACACAATGAGCAGTTCTTC. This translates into CASSPDRVSHNEQFF.

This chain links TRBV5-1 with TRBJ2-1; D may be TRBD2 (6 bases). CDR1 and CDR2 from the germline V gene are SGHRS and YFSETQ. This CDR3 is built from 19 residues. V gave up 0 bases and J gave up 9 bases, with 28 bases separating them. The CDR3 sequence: CASSLAGTSQRFLSTEQFF. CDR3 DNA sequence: TGCGCCAGCAGCTTGGCCGGCACTAGCCAGCGTTTTTTATCTACTGAGCAGTTCTTC.

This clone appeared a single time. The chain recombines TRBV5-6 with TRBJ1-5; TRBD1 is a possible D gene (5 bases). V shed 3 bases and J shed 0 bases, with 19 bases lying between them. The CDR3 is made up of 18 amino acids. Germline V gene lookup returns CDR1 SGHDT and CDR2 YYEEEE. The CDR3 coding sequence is TGTGCCAGCAGCTCCATAAGGGAGGGGCGATTTAGCAATCAGCCCCAGCATTTT. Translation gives CASSSIREGRFSNQPQHF.

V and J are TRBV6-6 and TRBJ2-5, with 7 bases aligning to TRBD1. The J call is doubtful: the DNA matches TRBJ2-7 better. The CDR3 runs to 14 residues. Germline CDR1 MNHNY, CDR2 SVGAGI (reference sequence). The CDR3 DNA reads TGTGCCAGCATCAACAGGGGCGGTACCTACGAGCAGTACTTC. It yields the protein CASINRGGTYEQYF.

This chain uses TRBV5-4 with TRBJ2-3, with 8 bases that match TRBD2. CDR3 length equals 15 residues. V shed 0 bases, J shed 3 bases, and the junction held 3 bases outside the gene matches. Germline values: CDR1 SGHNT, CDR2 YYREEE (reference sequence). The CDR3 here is CASSLEGGGTDTQYF. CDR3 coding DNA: TGTGCCAGCAGCTTGGAGGGCGGGGGGACAGATACGCAGTATTTT.

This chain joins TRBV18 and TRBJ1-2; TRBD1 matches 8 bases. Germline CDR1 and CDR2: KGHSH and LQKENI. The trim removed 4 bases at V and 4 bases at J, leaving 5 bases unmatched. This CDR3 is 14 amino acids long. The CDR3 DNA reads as TGTGCCAGCTCACGCGGACAGGGTGGCTATGGCTACACCTTC. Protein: CASSRGQGGYGYTF.

The CDR3 loop reads CARSLEEGLAGGTDTQYF. The CDR3 DNA reads TGTGCCAGAAGCTTGGAGGAGGGACTAGCGGGAGGCACAGATACGCAGTATTTT. The genes are TRBV5-3 and TRBJ2-3, with 14 bases fitting TRBD2. TRBV5-3 is known as an ORF, though its function is uncertain. The CDR3 is 18 residues long. Germline trimming cut 0 bases from V and 1 base from J; bases unmatched to any gene: 4.

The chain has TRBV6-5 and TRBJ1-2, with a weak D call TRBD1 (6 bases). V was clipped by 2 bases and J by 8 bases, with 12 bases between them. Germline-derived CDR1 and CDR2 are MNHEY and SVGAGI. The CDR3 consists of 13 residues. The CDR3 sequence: CASSYGQGTGYTF. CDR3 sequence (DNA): TGTGCCAGCAGTTACGGCCAGGGGACCGGCTACACCTTC.

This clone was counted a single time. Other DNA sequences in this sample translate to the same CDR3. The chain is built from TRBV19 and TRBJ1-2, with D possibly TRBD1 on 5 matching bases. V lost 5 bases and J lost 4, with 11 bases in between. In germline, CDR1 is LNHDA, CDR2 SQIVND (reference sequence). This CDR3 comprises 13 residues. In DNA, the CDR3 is TGTGCCAGTAGTCTTCGACAGCTCTATGGCTACACCTTC. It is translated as CASSLRQLYGYTF. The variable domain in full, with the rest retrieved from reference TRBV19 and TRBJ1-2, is DGGITQSPKYLFRKEGQNVTLSCEQNLNHDAMYWYRQDPGQGLRLIYYSQIVNDFQKGDIAEGYSVSREKKESFPLTVTSAQKNPTAFYLCASSLRQLYGYTFGSGTRLTVV.

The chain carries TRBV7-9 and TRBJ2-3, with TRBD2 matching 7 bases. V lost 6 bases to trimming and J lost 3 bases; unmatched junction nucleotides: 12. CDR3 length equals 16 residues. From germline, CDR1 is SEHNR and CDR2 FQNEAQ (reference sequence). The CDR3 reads CASRPLAEWVTDTQYF. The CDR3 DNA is TGTGCCAGCAGACCTCTAGCGGAGTGGGTTACAGATACGCAGTATTTT.

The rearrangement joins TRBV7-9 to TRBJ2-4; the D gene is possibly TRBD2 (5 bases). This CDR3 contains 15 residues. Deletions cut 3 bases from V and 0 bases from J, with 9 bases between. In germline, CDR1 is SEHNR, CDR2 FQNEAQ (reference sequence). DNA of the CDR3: TGTGCCAGCAGCTTGCCGAGGGTAGCCAAAAACATTCAGTACTTC. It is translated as CASSLPRVAKNIQYF. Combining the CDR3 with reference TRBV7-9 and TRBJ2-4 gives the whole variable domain DTGVSQNPRHKITKRGQNVTFRCDPISEHNRLYWYRQTLGQGPEFLTYFQNEAQLEKSRLLSDRFSAERPKGSFSTLEIQRTEQGDSAMYLCASSLPRVAKNIQYFGAGTRLSVL.

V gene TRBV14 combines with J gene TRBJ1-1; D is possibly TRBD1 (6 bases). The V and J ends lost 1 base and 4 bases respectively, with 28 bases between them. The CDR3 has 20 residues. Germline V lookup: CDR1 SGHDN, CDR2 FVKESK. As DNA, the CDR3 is TGTGCCAGCAGCCAAGTTGATATCCACGACAGGTGGAGCCTAGGCACTGAAGCTTTCTTT. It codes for CASSQVDIHDRWSLGTEAFF.

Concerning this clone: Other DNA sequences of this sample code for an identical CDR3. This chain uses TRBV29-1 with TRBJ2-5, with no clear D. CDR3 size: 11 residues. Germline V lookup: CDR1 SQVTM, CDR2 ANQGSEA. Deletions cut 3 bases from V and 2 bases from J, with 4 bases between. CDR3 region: CSVERQETQYF. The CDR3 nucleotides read TGCAGCGTTGAGAGGCAAGAGACCCAGTACTTC.

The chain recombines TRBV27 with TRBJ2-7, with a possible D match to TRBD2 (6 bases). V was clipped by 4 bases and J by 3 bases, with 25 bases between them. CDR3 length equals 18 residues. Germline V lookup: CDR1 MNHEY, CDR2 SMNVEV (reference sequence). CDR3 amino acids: CASSSLFNWDSTDYEQYF. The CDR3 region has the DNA TGTGCCAGCAGTTCACTATTTAATTGGGACTCAACGGACTACGAGCAGTACTTC.

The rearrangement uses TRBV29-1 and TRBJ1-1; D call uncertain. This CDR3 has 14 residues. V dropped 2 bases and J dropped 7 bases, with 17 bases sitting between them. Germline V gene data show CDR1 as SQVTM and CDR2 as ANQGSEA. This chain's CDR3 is CSVESFEGEDEAFF. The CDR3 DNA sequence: TGCAGCGTTGAATCTTTTGAGGGAGAGGATGAAGCTTTCTTT.

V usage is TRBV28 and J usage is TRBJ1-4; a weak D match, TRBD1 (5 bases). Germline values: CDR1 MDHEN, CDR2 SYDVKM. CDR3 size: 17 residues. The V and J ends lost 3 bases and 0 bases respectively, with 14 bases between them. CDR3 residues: CASSFFQGLATNEKLFF. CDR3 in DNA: TGTGCCAGCAGTTTTTTCCAGGGCCTTGCAACTAATGAAAAACTGTTTTTT.

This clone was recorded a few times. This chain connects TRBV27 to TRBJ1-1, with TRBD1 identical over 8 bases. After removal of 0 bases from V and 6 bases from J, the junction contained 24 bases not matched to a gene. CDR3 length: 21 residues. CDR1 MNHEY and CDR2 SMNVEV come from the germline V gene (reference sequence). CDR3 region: CASSLSRRQGILQIKGAEAFF. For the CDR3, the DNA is TGTGCCAGCAGTTTATCCCGCCGACAGGGGATTTTGCAGATTAAAGGTGCTGAAGCTTTCTTT.

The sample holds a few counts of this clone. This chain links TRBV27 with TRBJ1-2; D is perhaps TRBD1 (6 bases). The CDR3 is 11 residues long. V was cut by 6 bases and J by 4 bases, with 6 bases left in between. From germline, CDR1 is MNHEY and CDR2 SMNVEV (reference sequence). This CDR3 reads CASRQGYGYTF. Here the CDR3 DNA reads TGTGCCAGCAGACAGGGCTATGGCTACACCTTC.

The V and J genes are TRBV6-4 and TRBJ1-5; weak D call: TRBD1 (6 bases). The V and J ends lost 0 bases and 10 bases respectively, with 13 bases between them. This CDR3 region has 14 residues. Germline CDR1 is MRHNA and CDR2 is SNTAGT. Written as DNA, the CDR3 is TGTGCCAGCAGTGACTCCCTTGGGGACACCCCCCAGCATTTT. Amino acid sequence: CASSDSLGDTPQHF.

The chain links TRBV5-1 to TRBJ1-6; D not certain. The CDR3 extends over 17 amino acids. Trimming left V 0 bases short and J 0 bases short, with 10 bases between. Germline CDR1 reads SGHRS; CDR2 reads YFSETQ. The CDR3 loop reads CASSLGPASSYNSPLHF. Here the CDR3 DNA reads TGCGCCAGCAGCTTGGGGCCAGCGAGCTCCTATAATTCACCCCTCCACTTT.

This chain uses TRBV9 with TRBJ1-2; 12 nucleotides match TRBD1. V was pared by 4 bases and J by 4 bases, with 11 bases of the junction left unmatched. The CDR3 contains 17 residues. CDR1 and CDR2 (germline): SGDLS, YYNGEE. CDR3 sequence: CASSLRPGQGASYGYTF. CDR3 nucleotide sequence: TGTGCCAGCAGCCTGAGACCGGGACAGGGGGCAAGCTATGGCTACACCTTC.